The sequence of this T cell receptor beta chain was determined in a study of OX40 agonist ivuxolimab in advanced cancers. Study as a whole: Melanoma, hepatocellular carcinoma, head and neck or renal cell cancer occurred in dose-escalation patients. Study-level findings and limits: CD4+ and CD8+ T cells in blood underwent clonal expansion by week 6 at 0.1 to 3.0 mg/kg. In CD8+ T cells, expanded clones were on average more numerous than in CD4+. The 0.1-3.0 mg/kg partial responders had among the lowest clonal expansion.

Measured with immunoSEQ multiplex PCR; TCRdb has only the in-frame clones, and not every one. This sample has nearly 60,000 clones, with 75% to 85% found just once. Comments on this clone: Its cognate antigen is unknown.

V was shortened by 6 bases and J by 4 bases, with 9 bases between the two germline ends. The length of the CDR3 is 13 residues. Germline values: CDR1 MNHNY, CDR2 SVGAGI (reference sequence). The material sequenced was CD4+ or CD8+ T cells sorted from blood, taken in a trial of the OX40 agonist ivuxolimab. The chain combines TRBV6-6 with TRBJ1-4; D is undetermined. The clonotype originates from an adult with an advanced solid tumor such as melanoma, head and neck, liver or kidney cancer. The CDR3 sequence: CASSPRGNEKLFF. The CDR3 DNA is TGTGCCAGCAGCCCCCGCGGTAATGAAAAACTGTTTTTT.